This T cell receptor (beta chain) came from a study of blood T cell repertoires in COVID-19. The overall study: COVID-19 samples, acute and convalescent, were from the United States, Italy and Spain.

The ends lost 7 bases at V and 8 bases at J; junction bases unmatched: 3. This CDR3 is 11 amino acids long. Germline V gene lookup returns CDR1 SQVTM and CDR2 ANQGSEA. The method was immunoSEQ multiplex PCR; TCRdb's version includes in-frame clones alone and lacks a portion of them. The sample shows 190,000 or so clones, approximately 85% of them seen only once. Enrollees, about 18 to 95 years old, lived in approximately 24 US areas. The chain has TRBV29-1 and TRBJ2-4; 9 nucleotides line up with TRBD1. Sequenced sample: PBMCs or T cells enriched from blood (not recorded which). This TCR came from a man aged 35 to 55 who had recovered from COVID-19. CDR3 nucleotide sequence: TGCAGCGGGGGACAGGGAGACATTCAGTACTTC. Its protein product is CSGGQGDIQYF. The full variable domain, its missing parts supplied by reference TRBV29-1 and TRBJ2-4, is SAVISQKPSRDICQRGTSLTIQCQVDSQVTMMFWYRQQPGQSLTLIATANQGSEATYESGFVIDKFPISRPNLTFSTLTVSNMSPEDSSIYLCSGGQGDIQYFGAGTRLSVL.